These 3 T cell receptor beta chains share one sample of origin, sequenced in a study of blood T cell repertoires in COVID-19. Clones were read by immunoSEQ multiplex PCR, and TCRdb kept only the in-frame ones, dropping some. The sample gives some 250,000 clones, about nine tenths of which show up once; just over 7% is in the top ten. The sample taken for sequencing was peripheral blood. Source of these receptors: a man aged 60 to 69 who had recovered from COVID-19.

This clone turned up a few times. This sequence joins TRBV11-2 and TRBJ2-1, with a weak D call TRBD1 (5 bases). Deletions cut 7 bases from V and 4 bases from J, with 17 bases between. CDR1 is SGHAT and CDR2 is FQNNGV in the germline V gene. This CDR3 has 15 residues. CDR3 in amino acids: CASTTAGDSYNEQFF. As DNA, the CDR3 is TGTGCCAGCACCACGGCTGGTGACAGTTACAATGAGCAGTTCTTC. The full variable domain, rest sourced from reference TRBV11-2 and TRBJ2-1, is EAGVAQSPRYKIIEKRQSVAFWCNPISGHATLYWYQQILGQGPKLLIQFQNNGVVDDSQLPKDRFSAERLKGVDSTLKIQPAKLEDSAVYLCASTTAGDSYNEQFFGPGTRLTVL.

The chain uses TRBV5-1 and TRBJ2-3; 9 bases map to TRBD1. Germline V gene lookup returns CDR1 SGHRS and CDR2 YFSETQ. Trimming took 1 base from V and 0 from J; bases not matched to a gene: 3. This CDR3 is 16 amino acids long. The CDR3 loop is CASSLLDRGSTDTQYF. In DNA form, the CDR3 reads TGCGCCAGCAGCTTGCTGGACAGGGGTAGCACAGATACGCAGTATTTT.

The rearrangement joins TRBV4-1 to TRBJ2-7, with D unclear. Germline CDR1 MGHRA, CDR2 YSYEKL. This CDR3 has 15 amino acids. V was shortened by 3 bases and J by 2 bases, with 14 bases between the two germline ends. The chain's CDR3 is CASSHLRVTAYEQYF. Here the CDR3 DNA reads TGCGCCAGCAGCCACCTAAGAGTAACGGCCTACGAGCAGTACTTC.